This T cell receptor beta chain was sequenced in a study of T cells in Graves' hyperthyroidism and ophthalmopathy. For this clonotype: Its antigen is as yet unknown. A read error is possible here, since a much larger clone lies one base away.

This CDR3 region has 12 residues. Trimming removed 2 bases at V and 2 bases at J, with 4 bases between. Germline loops: CDR1 MNHEY, CDR2 SVGEGT. Template material for amplifying TCR beta CDR3 regions consisted of RNA transcripts. The study used the HTBI primer set for a first-round RT-PCR of the TCR CDR3. TCRdb processed the multiplex PCR reads anew with MiXCR; each CDR3 protein has one entry. The sample has more than 600,000 distinct CDR3 sequences, about a sixth seen once; the top ten hold around 8.1%. Notes on the study in general: Most thyroid clonotypes with frequency above 0.001 were detected in blood.

Sequencing was carried out using blood. This sequence originates from a man aged 18-30 years with Graves' hyperthyroidism. The chain recombines TRBV6-2 or TRBV6-3 with TRBJ2-7; no clear D. The CDR3 DNA is TGTGCCAGCAGTTACGACACCTACGAGCAGTACTTC. This translates into CASSYDTYEQYF.